This is a list of T cell receptor beta chains from one sample in a study of T-cell reconstitution after alpha-beta-depleted transplantation in children. TCRdb used MiXCR to reprocess the PCR reads, holding one entry per CDR3 protein. This sample has some 260,000 distinct CDR3 sequences, with approximately 24% found just once. This specimen consisted of PBMCs, mostly from graft donor cells, obtained 360 days after TCRalphabeta/CD19-depleted stem cell transplant. These receptors all come from a female patient between 2 and 10 years old who had a stem cell transplant for congenital amegakaryocytic thrombocytopenia, so the T cells may come from the graft donor. Both conserved end residues are part of each CDR3. D genes are given only for firm matches. Size is omitted from some rows. Given values are once, few, many or a class for expanded clones.

v_gene	abundance	len	j_gene	d_gene	CDR3nt	CDR3aa
TRBV5-1	few	17	TRBJ1-1	.	TGCGCCAGCAGCTTGGAACCGGGGGGTCCCTTGAACACTGAAGCTTTCTTT	CASSLEPGGPLNTEAFF
TRBV4-1	.	15	TRBJ1-2	.	TGCGCCAGCAGCCAAACGCTGTTGTCTAACTATGGCTACACCTTC	CASSQTLLSNYGYTF
TRBV3-1	.	15	TRBJ2-3	.	TGTGCCAGCAGCCAAGCCGAACAGGATCCAGATACGCAGTATTTT	CASSQAEQDPDTQYF
TRBV4-3	once	16	TRBJ2-1	TRBD2	TGCGCCAGCAGCCAAGATCCCCTAGCGGGGTGGAATGAGCAGTTCTTC	CASSQDPLAGWNEQFF
TRBV29-1	.	13	TRBJ1-5	.	TGCAGCGTTGGGGGGCCCCGCAATCAGCCCCAGCATTTT	CSVGGPRNQPQHF
TRBV12-3/TRBV12-4	few	14	TRBJ1-2	.	TGTGCCAGCAGTTTAGGGCAGGGCGACTATGGCTACACCTTC	CASSLGQGDYGYTF
TRBV3-1	.	14	TRBJ2-7	TRBD1	TGTGCCAGCAGCCCCGGACAGGGGTGGTACGAGCAGTACTTC	CASSPGQGWYEQYF
TRBV5-1	few	13	TRBJ2-3	.	TGCGCCAGCAGCTTGGCTCAGCCAGATACGCAGTATTTT	CASSLAQPDTQYF
TRBV7-9	.	14	TRBJ2-7	.	TGTGCCAGCAGCAGCGCGCAGCTTAGCTACGAGCAGTACTTC	CASSSAQLSYEQYF
TRBV2	.	14	TRBJ1-2	.	TGTGCCAGCAGGGACGGCGGCGGAGTTGGTGGCTACACCTTC	CASRDGGGVGGYTF
TRBV20-1	.	15	TRBJ2-7	.	TGCAGTGCTAGAGATGAACAGGGTAATCACTACGAGCAGTACTTC	CSARDEQGNHYEQYF
TRBV2	.	13	TRBJ2-3	.	TGTGCCAGCAGCGTTGGATGGGAAGATACGAAGTATTTT	CASSVGWEDTKYF
TRBV2	few	10	TRBJ2-7	.	TGTGCCAGCGGGAGGAACGAGCAGTACTTC	CASGRNEQYF
TRBV5-6	.	16	TRBJ2-7	TRBD2	TGTGCCAGCAGCTCACTCGGGAGGGAAGCATCCTACGAGCAGTACTTC	CASSSLGREASYEQYF
TRBV15	few	13	TRBJ1-1	.	TGTGCCACCAGCAGACAAGAGACCACTGAAGCTTTCTTT	CATSRQETTEAFF
TRBV12-3/TRBV12-4	.	13	TRBJ1-2	.	TGTGCCAGCAGCTATACCAGGGCTGGTGGCTACACCTTC	CASSYTRAGGYTF
TRBV6-2/TRBV6-3	few	14	TRBJ2-3	.	TGTGCCAGCAGGTCAAAGGGGGTCACAGATACGCAGTATTTT	CASRSKGVTDTQYF
TRBV25-1	.	11	TRBJ2-1	.	TGTGCCAGCCTTCGGGGGAATGAGCAGTTCTTC	CASLRGNEQFF
TRBV11-3	.	14	TRBJ2-1	.	TGTGCCAGCAGCCCCTCGGCGGGCTACAATGAGCAGTTCTTC	CASSPSAGYNEQFF
TRBV6-4	.	18	TRBJ1-5	TRBD1	TGTGCCAGCACCCGGACAGGGGGGCTGAGTTATAGCAATCAGCCCCAGCATTTT	CASTRTGGLSYSNQPQHF
TRBV5-1	few	15	TRBJ2-7	TRBD2	TGCGCCAGCAGCTTGGAACCGGGACTAGCGGGACTAGGGGACTTC	CASSLEPGLAGLGDF
TRBV20-1	.	15	TRBJ2-1	.	TGCAGTGCTGTAGACCCATTCGGCTCCTACAATGAGCAGTTCTTC	CSAVDPFGSYNEQFF
TRBV6-1	.	15	TRBJ2-7	.	TGTGCCAGCAGTGAAGGGTTGGACAGCTCCTACGAGCAGTACTTC	CASSEGLDSSYEQYF